Sequencing of this T cell receptor (beta chain) was carried out in a study of cytomegalovirus exposure and HLA in healthy donors. This PCR relied on a set of 60 Vbeta primers and 13 Jbeta primers. Sequencing was performed with immunoSEQ multiplex PCR; in TCRdb, only in-frame clones are kept and a portion is missing. The sample yields 150,000 to 200,000 clones, about 84% seen once. Sequenced input: PBMCs. This sequence was found in a man in his fifties in good health and CMV-seropositive.

In DNA, the CDR3 is TGTGCCAGCAGATCCACAGGGGGCGCTTACCACGAGCAGTACTTC. This sequence encodes CASRSTGGAYHEQYF. The chain employs TRBV6-5 and TRBJ2-7, with TRBD1 identical over 9 bases. The V and J ends lost 6 bases and 5 bases, in that order; junction bases with no gene match: 11. The CDR3 is made up of 15 amino acids. Germline lookup yields CDR1 MNHEY and CDR2 SVGAGI.